These 9 T cell receptor beta chains came from one sample sequenced in a study of vaccination effects on CD4 cells after COVID-19. The table came from immunoSEQ multiplex PCR; TCRdb's copy has only in-frame clones and leaves some out. The sample lists some 29,000 clones; 74% were seen once. Ahead of sequencing, the ViraFEST assay grew antigen-specific CD4+ T cells using viral peptide pools. Subsequent to less than twelve days of culture, CD4+ T cells were isolated. Each participant was given two doses of one vaccine (BNT162b2 or mRNA-1273). These receptors have no known antigen. The specimen was CD4+ T cells from PBMCs cultured with HCoV-OC43 spike peptides, collected after COVID-19 vaccination. Sample subset: HCoV-OC43 spike overlapping peptide pool stimulation. Every receptor here comes from a human donor who received a COVID-19 vaccine.

The chain recombines TRBV29-1 with TRBJ2-7; tentatively, D is TRBD2 (6 bases). V dropped 4 bases and J dropped 2 bases, with 18 bases sitting between them. The CDR3 sequence is 15 residues long. Germline V gives CDR1 SQVTM, CDR2 ANQGSEA. The CDR3 reads CSVAKLRGITYEQYF. CDR3 coding DNA: TGCAGCGTTGCCAAATTACGGGGGATCACCTACGAGCAGTACTTC.

The chain carries TRBV19 and TRBJ2-2; D not certain. CDR3 length: 15 amino acids. Germline loops: CDR1 LNHDA, CDR2 SQIVND (reference sequence). V lost 1 base and J 4 bases, leaving 10 bases between the germline ends. CDR3 loop: CASSIGLVGTGELFF. CDR3 nucleotides: TGTGCCAGTAGTATAGGGCTAGTGGGCACCGGGGAGCTGTTTTTT.

This clone was counted between two and nine times. The chain links TRBV7-9 to TRBJ2-1; 7 bases match TRBD2. This CDR3 contains 14 residues. The junction had 6 bases not matched to a gene; V was cut back by 5 bases and J by 5 bases. Per germline, CDR1 SEHNR and CDR2 FQNEAQ (reference sequence). The CDR3 DNA reads TGTGCCAGCAGCCTCGCTAGCGGCGACAATGAGCAGTTCTTC. Translating gives CASSLASGDNEQFF. The complete variable domain, with remaining parts taken from reference TRBV7-9 and TRBJ2-1, reads DTGVSQNPRHKITKRGQNVTFRCDPISEHNRLYWYRQTLGQGPEFLTYFQNEAQLEKSRLLSDRFSAERPKGSFSTLEIQRTEQGDSAMYLCASSLASGDNEQFFGPGTRLTVL.

As regards this clone: An end of the junction does not agree with germline; a read error may underlie this. The chain couples TRBV19 to TRBJ1-2, with 9 bases aligning to TRBD1. CDR3 length: 15 residues. Germline V gene sequence: CDR1 LNHDA, CDR2 SQIVND (reference sequence). The CDR3 nucleotides read TGTGCCAGTAGTCCCAAGACCGGGACAGGGAGGGGGGCATACTTC. This translates into CASSPKTGTGRGAYF.

This clone is termed medium-sized (0.01 to 0.1%). The chain links TRBV11-3 to TRBJ2-2, with 8 bases aligning to TRBD2. Germline V lookup: CDR1 SGHNT, CDR2 YENEEA. The CDR3 length is 18 residues. V lost 0 bases to trimming and J lost 5 bases; unmatched junction nucleotides: 11. For the CDR3, the DNA is TGTGCCAGCAGCTTAGAGCAGTCCGGGACTAGATCTACCGGGGAGCTGTTTTTT. Protein sequence: CASSLEQSGTRSTGELFF.

The chain couples TRBV5-1 to TRBJ2-1, with 11 bases fitting TRBD2. The V and J ends lost 4 bases and 7 bases, in that order; junction bases with no gene match: 10. CDR3 length: 16 residues. Germline-derived CDR1 and CDR2 are SGHRS and YFSETQ. CDR3 in amino acids: CASSLTTSGTWNEQFF. Here the CDR3 DNA reads TGCGCCAGCAGCCTCACGACTAGCGGGACTTGGAATGAGCAGTTCTTC.

In this sample, this clone turned up once. The chain links TRBV4-1 to TRBJ2-3; no reliable D call. The CDR3 spans 14 residues. Between the trimmed V and J ends, which lost 6 bases and 2 bases, there was a span of 12 bases. The germline gives CDR1 MGHRA, CDR2 YSYEKL. DNA for the CDR3: TGCGCCAGCAGACAAAAGCAGTCCACAGATACGCAGTATTTT. It specifies CASRQKQSTDTQYF.

This chain connects TRBV10-2 to TRBJ1-1; D perhaps matches TRBD1 (6 bases). The germline CDR1 and CDR2 sequences are WSHSY and SAAADI. Trimming took 2 bases from V and 3 from J, leaving 13 bases between them. The CDR3 contains 15 residues. CDR3 region: CASSEPPRGDTEAFF. DNA of the CDR3: TGCGCCAGCAGTGAGCCCCCTAGGGGGGACACTGAAGCTTTCTTT.

This rearrangement joins TRBV18 to TRBJ1-4; 7 bases agree with TRBD1. The CDR3 is 15 amino acids. With 1 base clipped from V and 7 bases from J, the junction kept 6 bases outside the gene matches. CDR1 is KGHSH and CDR2 is LQKENI in the germline V gene. DNA of the CDR3: TGTGCCAGCTCACCACTGGGACAGACCCTTGAAAAACTGTTTTTT. Translation: CASSPLGQTLEKLFF.